A single TCR beta chain is shown here with its context. The source of the sample is a study of technical replicates of blood from several donors. The CDR3 totals 13 residues. Trimming left V 6 bases short and J 3 bases short, with 9 bases between. Germline V gene data show CDR1 as MNHNS and CDR2 as SASEGT. The assay was immunoSEQ multiplex PCR, and TCRdb's table has in-frame clones only and misses some. The sample lists approximately 82,000 clones; 85% to 95% were seen once. Source material: T cells isolated from PBMCs. This TCR came from a human donor in good health. J is TRBJ1-5 and V is TRBV6-1; D not resolved. This CDR3 reads CASRRDLNQPQHF. The CDR3 coding sequence is TGTGCCAGCAGACGCGATCTCAATCAGCCCCAGCATTTT.